The sequence of this TCR beta chain was determined in a study of cytomegalovirus exposure and HLA in healthy donors. Trimming removed 2 bases at V and 1 base at J, with 15 bases between. The CDR3 runs to 16 residues. Per germline, CDR1 SGHDT and CDR2 YYEEEE. The PCR ran on 60 Vbeta and 13 Jbeta primers. TCRdb's copy holds only in-frame clones and misses some; the assay was immunoSEQ multiplex PCR. The top ten hold under 2.5% of the sample, which has about 120,000 clones, 75% to 90% seen once. Donors in the study were healthy people who gave bone marrow. Donors had nominal health at sampling but likely had unrecorded immune exposures.

The sample taken for sequencing was PBMCs. V is TRBV5-6 and J is TRBJ1-1; perhaps TRBD1 as D (5 bases). The clonotype originates from a young man in good health and CMV-seronegative. CDR3 nucleotides: TGTGCCAGCAGCTTATGGGGGAGGACGGGGAACACTGAAGCTTTCTTT. Translation: CASSLWGRTGNTEAFF. Complete variable domain (other parts from reference TRBV5-6 and TRBJ1-1): DAGVTQSPTHLIKTRGQQVTLRCSPKSGHDTVSWYQQALGQGPQFIFQYYEEEERQRGNFPDRFSGHQFPNYSSELNVNALLLGDSALYLCASSLWGRTGNTEAFFGQGTRLTVV.